The 30 T cell receptor beta chains below were found in one sample sequenced in a study of vaccination and CD4 T cells after COVID-19. The treatment denotes: approximately 11-day PBMC culture with coronavirus spike peptide pools or control peptides (ViraFEST assay). It was before the COVID-19 pandemic (2011-2018) that the unexposed donor's CD4+ T cells were collected. Antigens for these TCRs are unknown. Oncomine TCR Beta short-read sequencing was applied to DNA from cultured CD4+ T cells. TCRdb fed the PCR reads into MiXCR, producing one record per CDR3 protein. In the table there are approximately 2,800 distinct CDR3 sequences, roughly 28% of which are singletons. The source material was CD4+ T cells from blood, cultured in vitro. These receptor sequences come from a human donor in good health.

The V call is TRBV19, the J call TRBJ2-7; D is perhaps TRBD2 (7 bases). Looked up from germline, CDR1 is LNHDA and CDR2 is SQIVND (reference sequence). V lost 6 bases to trimming and J lost 3 bases, with 12 bases between them. The CDR3 is 13 residues long. CDR3 sequence (DNA): TGTGCCAGTAGCAAAGGGGGGGGCTACGAGCAGTACTTC. Its translation is CASSKGGGYEQYF.

V usage is TRBV6-1 and J usage is TRBJ1-5; no definite D call. Germline-derived CDR1 and CDR2 are MNHNS and SASEGT. V was clipped by 3 bases and J by 7 bases, with 7 bases between them. The length of the CDR3 is 12 residues. Here the CDR3 DNA reads TGTGCCAGCAGTGAGTTGGGGCAGCCCCAGCATTTT. This codes for CASSELGQPQHF.

In its sample, this clonotype ranks as medium-sized. V gene TRBV24-1 combines with J gene TRBJ1-6, with a possible D match to TRBD1 (5 bases). V gave up 5 bases and J gave up 7 bases, with 11 bases separating them. CDR3 length: 14 residues. Germline V lookup: CDR1 KGHDR, CDR2 SFDVKD. CDR3 in DNA: TGTGCCACCAGTGGTGGGGCGAGGAATTCACCCCTCCACTTT. It encodes CATSGGARNSPLHF.

V and J are TRBV5-4 and TRBJ2-5, with a tentative D call TRBD1 (6 bases). The V and J ends lost 4 bases and 2 bases respectively, with 12 bases between them. CDR3 length: 14 residues. Germline-derived CDR1 and CDR2 are SGHNT and YYREEE (reference sequence). CDR3 protein: CASSLRTVQETQYF. The CDR3 DNA reads as TGTGCCAGCAGCCTACGGACAGTACAAGAGACCCAGTACTTC.

The CDR3 coding sequence is TGTGCCAGCAGCCAAGCAAGCGGGAGACGAGAGTACGAGCAGTACTTC. This gives the protein CASSQASGRREYEQYF. The gene calls are TRBV4-2 and TRBJ2-7; 8 bases are shared with TRBD2. V shed 1 base, J shed 4 bases, and the junction held 9 bases outside the gene matches. CDR1 and CDR2 from the germline V gene are LGHNA and YNFKEQ. This CDR3 spans 16 amino acids.

This clonotype has just a few counts. The chain carries TRBV6-2 or TRBV6-3 and TRBJ2-7; D gene ambiguous. Trimming removed 2 bases at V and 3 bases at J, with 14 bases between. Germline V CDR1 and CDR2: MNHEY, SVGEGT. CDR3 length: 15 amino acids. The CDR3 loop is CASSYGPAGNYEQYF. The CDR3 region has the DNA TGTGCCAGCAGTTACGGACCGGCAGGAAACTACGAGCAGTACTTC.

The rearrangement uses TRBV2 and TRBJ2-7, with TRBD1 identical over 8 bases. J was trimmed by 0 bases and V by 5 bases; bases with no gene match: 6. The CDR3 spans 15 residues. From germline, CDR1 is SNHLY and CDR2 FYNNEI. CDR3 in DNA: TGTGCCAGCAGTTCCGGGACAGGTCTCTCCTACGAGCAGTACTTC. Its translation is CASSSGTGLSYEQYF.

The gene calls are TRBV20-1 and TRBJ1-4, with D possibly being TRBD1 (5 bases). Germline CDR1 is DFQATT and CDR2 is SNEGSKA (reference sequence). The CDR3 has 12 residues. Trimming cost V 6 bases and J 4 bases, with 9 bases left between them. The CDR3, as DNA: TGCAGTGCCCACGACAGTAATGAAAAACTGTTTTTT. Protein sequence: CSAHDSNEKLFF.

The J gene is TRBJ2-3, the V gene TRBV2, with D perhaps TRBD1 or TRBD2 (5 bases each). Germline CDR1 and CDR2: SNHLY and FYNNEI. The V end lost 7 bases, the J end lost 5 bases, and 10 bases lay between the germline ends. This CDR3 comprises 12 residues. Here the CDR3 DNA reads TGTGCCAGCACAGGGAGTAGAGATACGCAGTATTTT. It yields the protein CASTGSRDTQYF.

This chain connects TRBV2 to TRBJ1-1, with 7 bases lining up with TRBD1. The CDR3 loop spans 13 amino acids. CDR1 SNHLY and CDR2 FYNNEI come from the germline V gene. V lost 5 bases to trimming and J lost 3 bases; unmatched junction nucleotides: 3. DNA of the CDR3: TGTGCCAGCAGTCAAACAGGGGACACTGAAGCTTTCTTT. Translation: CASSQTGDTEAFF.

This rearrangement joins TRBV4-1 to TRBJ2-1; 10 bases match TRBD2. Looked up from germline, CDR1 is MGHRA and CDR2 is YSYEKL. The length of the CDR3 is 16 residues. J was trimmed by 7 bases and V by 3 bases; bases with no gene match: 9. This CDR3 is CASSHTVTSGWNEQFF. The CDR3 DNA reads TGCGCCAGCAGCCATACGGTGACTAGCGGGTGGAATGAGCAGTTCTTC.

The chain combines TRBV5-6 with TRBJ2-1, with 13 bases matching TRBD2. The CDR3 is 17 amino acids. The germline V gene encodes CDR1 SGHDT and CDR2 YYEEEE. Trimming took 3 bases from V and 6 from J; bases not matched to a gene: 9. The DNA for the CDR3 is TGTGCCAGCAGCTCAAGGACTAGCGGGGGAGACATCAATGAGCAGTTCTTC. Amino acid sequence: CASSSRTSGGDINEQFF.

The chain carries TRBV25-1 and TRBJ1-5; D is perhaps TRBD1 (5 bases). This CDR3 spans 14 amino acids. Germline-derived CDR1 and CDR2 are MGHDK and SYGVNS. V was trimmed by 10 bases and J by 4 bases, leaving 17 bases between them. The CDR3 sequence is CANPRQPPNQPQHF. The CDR3 bases are TGTGCCAACCCTCGACAGCCCCCTAATCAGCCCCAGCATTTT.

CDR3 coding DNA: TGTGCCAGCAGCTTAGGCGCGCTCTTGGGCACAGATACGCAGTATTTT. Its translation: CASSLGALLGTDTQYF. The chain is built from TRBV11-2 and TRBJ2-3; D unresolved. Trimming removed 1 base from V and 1 base from J, with 12 bases in between. Germline-derived CDR1 and CDR2 are SGHAT and FQNNGV. The CDR3 has 16 amino acids. Based on the CDR3 plus reference TRBV11-2 and TRBJ2-3, the full variable domain is EAGVAQSPRYKIIEKRQSVAFWCNPISGHATLYWYQQILGQGPKLLIQFQNNGVVDDSQLPKDRFSAERLKGVDSTLKIQPAKLEDSAVYLCASSLGALLGTDTQYFGPGTRLTVL.

This clonotype appeared a few times. The rearrangement links TRBV24-1 to TRBJ2-6; 12 bases line up with TRBD1. The CDR3 is made up of 19 amino acids. V shed 3 bases and J 2 bases; nucleotides not matched to a gene: 7. The germline CDR1 and CDR2 sequences are KGHDR and SFDVKD. The CDR3 sequence: CATSDAPGQGAAGANVLTF. DNA for the CDR3: TGTGCCACCAGTGATGCTCCGGGACAGGGGGCAGCTGGGGCCAACGTCCTGACTTTC.

This clonotype appeared a few times. The V gene is TRBV30, the J gene TRBJ1-2; D uncertain. The CDR3 length is 13 residues. Deletions cut 0 bases from V and 8 bases from J, with 13 bases between. CDR1 is GTSNPN, CDR2 SVGIG, per germline (reference sequence). CDR3 amino acids: CAWSVGPPGGYTF. The CDR3 bases are TGTGCCTGGAGTGTAGGACCTCCGGGGGGCTACACCTTC.

The V and J genes are TRBV27 and TRBJ2-2; TRBD1 agrees at 7 bases. The germline CDR1 and CDR2 sequences are MNHEY and SMNVEV (reference sequence). CDR3 length: 16 amino acids. V shed 3 bases, J shed 4 bases, and the junction held 8 bases outside the gene matches. Here the CDR3 DNA reads TGTGCCAGCAGTTTCTGGTTACAGGGGATCACCGGGGAGCTGTTTTTT. Encoded protein: CASSFWLQGITGELFF.

This clonotype was observed a handful of times. The V call is TRBV12-5, the J call TRBJ2-7, with a possible D match to TRBD1 (5 bases). The CDR3 is 12 residues long. Trimming took off 6 bases at V and 5 bases at J, with 11 bases between the two ends. The germline CDR1 and CDR2 sequences are LGHNT and FRNRAP. CDR3 protein: CASGPGRDEQYF. The CDR3 DNA follows: TGTGCTAGTGGCCCCGGCAGGGACGAGCAGTACTTC.

V usage is TRBV5-1 and J usage is TRBJ2-3; D call uncertain. Deletions cut 7 bases from V and 4 bases from J, with 16 bases between. The CDR3 runs to 14 residues. CDR1 is SGHRS, CDR2 YFSETQ, per germline. The CDR3 protein is CASGVTPPPDTQYF. The CDR3 nucleotides are TGCGCCAGCGGGGTTACCCCCCCGCCAGATACGCAGTATTTT.

The gene calls are TRBV5-1 and TRBJ1-5; no reliable D call. The CDR3 is made up of 13 amino acids. Germline CDR1 SGHRS, CDR2 YFSETQ. The germline V and J ends were trimmed by 0 bases and 10 bases, with 11 bases remaining between them. CDR3: CASSLDNISPQHF. CDR3 nucleotide sequence: TGCGCCAGCAGCTTGGATAATATCAGCCCCCAGCATTTT.

Points on this clonotype: A much larger clone differs from this one at a single base, so this may be a read error. The CDR3 does not close with the conserved phenylalanine or tryptophan, likely indicating a read error. The chain links TRBV6-1 to TRBJ2-7; D remains ambiguous. In germline, CDR1 is MNHNS, CDR2 SASEGT. V shed 7 bases and J shed 4 bases, with 17 bases lying between them. The CDR3 is 14 residues long. The CDR3 coding sequence is TGTGCCAGCACCCCCAGCTCCGGCTCATACGAGCAGTACTTG. This codes for CASTPSSGSYEQYL.

J is TRBJ1-2 and V is TRBV18; 11 nucleotides agree with TRBD1. V lost 3 bases, J lost 1 base, and 7 bases stayed unmatched. Per germline, CDR1 KGHSH and CDR2 LQKENI. This CDR3 region has 17 residues. CDR3 nucleotide sequence: TGTGCCAGCTCACCCGTAAGGACAGGGGGCGTTAACTATGGCTACACCTTC. Amino acid sequence: CASSPVRTGGVNYGYTF.

This clonotype occurred a few times. The V and J genes are TRBV6-1 and TRBJ1-3, with D possibly being TRBD1 (6 bases). Germline loops: CDR1 MNHNS, CDR2 SASEGT. The CDR3 extends over 15 amino acids. The V end was cut by 6 bases, the J end by 0 bases, with 12 bases between. Here the CDR3 DNA reads TGTGCCAGCAGCCGGGAGGGGGGCTCTGGAAACACCATATATTTT. Amino acid sequence: CASSREGGSGNTIYF.

The chain carries TRBV2 and TRBJ2-1, with TRBD2 identical over 8 bases. This CDR3 has 15 amino acids. Germline values: CDR1 SNHLY, CDR2 FYNNEI. V was clipped by 3 bases and J by 8 bases; unmatched bases: 9. The CDR3 bases are TGTGCCAGCAGTGAGGTAGCTCTAGCGGGCTATGAGCAGTTCTTC. Its translation is CASSEVALAGYEQFF.

The sample holds a few counts of this clonotype. The chain employs TRBV24-1 and TRBJ1-2; tentatively, D is TRBD1 (6 bases). Per the germline V gene, CDR1 is KGHDR and CDR2 is SFDVKD. This CDR3 is built from 14 residues. The ends were cut back, 1 base at V and 2 bases at J, with 7 bases in the middle. Here the CDR3 DNA reads TGTGCCACCAGTGATTTAGACAGGAACTATGGCTACACCTTC. It encodes CATSDLDRNYGYTF.

This rearrangement joins TRBV28 to TRBJ2-7; 15 bases map to TRBD2. The CDR3 extends over 14 amino acids. With 4 bases clipped from V and 11 bases from J, the junction kept 6 bases outside the gene matches. Germline CDR1 MDHEN, CDR2 SYDVKM. The CDR3 DNA sequence: TGTGCCAGCAGTTCGGGACTAGCGGGAGGCGGAGAGTACTTC. This sequence encodes CASSSGLAGGGEYF. Variable domain in full (rest from reference TRBV28 and TRBJ2-7): DVKVTQSSRYLVKRTGEKVFLECVQDMDHENMFWYRQDPGLGLRLIYFSYDVKMKEKGDIPEGYSVSREKKERFSLILESASTNQTSMYLCASSSGLAGGGEYFGPGTRLTVT.

The CDR3: CASSYRRGYQETQYF. In nucleotides, the CDR3 is TGTGCCAGCAGTTACCGACGGGGCTACCAAGAGACCCAGTACTTC. The chain joins TRBV6-2 or TRBV6-3 to TRBJ2-5; D possibly uses TRBD1 or TRBD2 (5 bases each). The V end was cut by 2 bases, the J end by 0 bases, with 10 bases between. Germline CDR1 MNHEY, CDR2 SVGEGT. CDR3 size: 15 residues.

A few counts support this clonotype. This chain links TRBV20-1 with TRBJ1-1; 11 nucleotides align to TRBD1. Trimming at V came to 6 bases and at J to 4 bases, leaving 10 bases not matched to a gene. Germline V gene sequence: CDR1 DFQATT, CDR2 SNEGSKA (reference sequence). This CDR3 has 15 residues. The CDR3 nucleotides are TGCAGTGCGCCGGACAGGGGGCTGGATGGCACTGAAGCTTTCTTT. Amino acid sequence: CSAPDRGLDGTEAFF.

The J gene is TRBJ2-3, the V gene TRBV15; TRBD2 is a possible D gene (6 bases). V gave up 1 base and J gave up 2 bases, with 16 bases separating them. In germline, CDR1 is LNHNV, CDR2 YYDKDF (reference sequence). This CDR3 has 17 amino acids. The CDR3 DNA follows: TGTGCCACCAGCAGAGGTACGACTAGGGCCACCACAGATACGCAGTATTTT. As protein: CATSRGTTRATTDTQYF. Full variable domain (missing parts from reference TRBV15 and TRBJ2-3): DAMVIQNPRYQVTQFGKPVTLSCSQTLNHNVMYWYQQKSSQAPKLLFHYYDKDFNNEADTPDNFQSRRPNTSFCFLDIRSPGLGDTAMYLCATSRGTTRATTDTQYFGPGTRLTVL.

As to this clonotype: This could be a read error, since a much larger clone is one nucleotide away. The CDR3 is CASSSYRDSVRHGYTF. In DNA form, the CDR3 reads TGTGCCAGCAGCTCATACCGGGACTCTGTTAGGCATGGCTACACCTTC. This chain joins TRBV7-2 and TRBJ1-2, with D possibly being TRBD1 (5 bases). The CDR3 extends over 16 amino acids. Trimming took off 4 bases at V and 6 bases at J, with 21 bases between the two ends. Germline V gives CDR1 SGHTA, CDR2 FQGNSA.